The T cell receptor (beta chain) described here comes from a study of T cell repertoires in cytomegalovirus infection. In the study overall: Selected CMV epitopes included recently identified HLA-C-restricted ones as well as well-studied HLA-B-restricted ones. CMV infection together with matching HLA type was indicated by public TCR beta signatures.

TCRdb analysed the reads with MiXCR anew, one entry per CDR3 protein. The data hold roughly 500,000 distinct CDR3 sequences, with about 33% observed a single time. Study outcomes and limitations: The ex vivo response showed dominance by HLA-C-restricted CMV-specific TCR beta clonotypes. The cumulative frequency of public TCR beta families identified carriers of CMV plus the relevant HLA.

Trimming removed 4 bases from V and 2 bases from J, with 18 bases in between. CDR1 is SGHNT, CDR2 YYREEE, per germline (reference sequence). The CDR3 has 16 residues. With respect to this clonotype: Its target is unknown.

This clonotype originated in a human donor in good health (CMV status not recorded). Some clones in this sample may be carry-over from other donors' samples. The specimen was cultured PBMCs, collected from culture after CMV antigen stimulation. The V and J genes are TRBV5-4 and TRBJ2-5, with TRBD1 as a possible D gene (7 bases). CDR3 protein: CASSPGGSSGQETQYF. DNA for the CDR3: TGTGCCAGCAGCCCAGGGGGGAGTAGCGGACAAGAGACCCAGTACTTC.